This TCR beta chain came from a study of T cells after yellow fever vaccination. This CDR3 comprises 19 residues. Germline-derived CDR1 and CDR2 are MNHEY and SVGAGI. V shed 4 bases and J shed 3 bases, with 28 bases lying between them. Notes on this clonotype: Its antigen is still unknown.

Study-level results: The appearance of a small share of clonotypes in both CD4 and CD8 compartments was observed.

Template switching with 5'RACE generated the TCR cDNA and added a universal primer site and UMIs. TCRdb reprocessed the 5' RACE reads with MiXCR, giving one entry per CDR3 protein. The sample lists 200,000 to 300,000 distinct CDR3 sequences; around 13% were seen once. The clonotype comes from a man younger than 40 who received the YFV17D yellow fever vaccine. The rearrangement joins TRBV6-5 to TRBJ2-7; a possible D gene is TRBD2 (5 bases). The sample here was CD4+ T cells sorted from PBMCs, taken 45 days after the yellow fever booster vaccination. CDR3 sequence (DNA): TGTGCCAGCAGTTTTTCCACCCCAACTCGTCCGGGCCGGGGCTACGAGCAGTACTTC. Translating gives CASSFSTPTRPGRGYEQYF.